This T cell receptor beta chain was recovered during a study of T cell responses to AZD1222 COVID-19 vaccine (dated by TCRdb to the early 2020s). With regard to the full study: A total of roughly 240 trial participants underwent TCR sequencing, of whom approximately 210 received two doses of AZD1222 and approximately 25 received two doses of the MenACWY control vaccine. Enrollment into the trials was organized by age into subgroups of 18-55, 56-69 and 70-plus years, and those subgroups contained roughly 150, 30 and 60 TCR-sequenced participants, respectively.

The time point label corresponds to: about 28 days (+/-7) after the second vaccine dose. AZD1222 recipients whose second dose came at about 4 weeks and those whose second dose came at about 12 weeks were combined into one group, since spike-specific TCR depth and breadth did not differ between the two schedules. Vaccinee samples came from UK trials COV001 and COV002, including a single-blind randomized controlled phase 2/3 trial of AZD1222 (ChAdOx1 nCoV-19) in healthy adults. For TCRbeta chain sequencing, PBMC samples were collected from trial participants at day 0 and at day 28 after the second dose. Paper-wide results and their limitations: Participants were mostly white British, with more females than males. The authors suggested clonal diversity may have been underestimated. Conclusions about previously exposed vaccinees are limited because only six or seven AZD1222 recipients were SARS-CoV-2 seropositive at baseline. Because no samples from the day 14 peak response were available, repertoires could be characterized only after the peak T cell response. Reportedly, almost half of the unique spike-specific TCRs recognized epitopes lying outside the regions that are mutated in the B.1.351 and B.1.1.7 variants. CD4 TCRs associated with the vaccine covered the entire spike protein, and the dominant responses were in regions 160-218 and 743-854. After two AZD1222 doses, spike-specific TCR breadth and depth were significantly higher than at day 0 and than in MenACWY recipients. In the small 56-69-year group, the increase in depth fell short of significance, most likely because of low power.

The CDR3 regions of human TCRbeta chains were subjected to immunosequencing. The original pipeline was this. Repertoire TCRs were matched against a reference library of SARS-CoV-2-specific TCRs generated with the MIRA antigen-specificity platform. Breadth was defined as the fraction of unique TCRs that were SARS-CoV-2-associated, and depth was defined as the fraction of total T cells that were SARS-CoV-2-associated. Using the MIRA data, each spike-specific TCR was assigned both to the spike region to which the TCR was reactive and to a CD4 or CD8 class. Log10-transformed breadth and depth values were compared by one-way ANOVA with Sidak's multiple comparisons tests. This is the immuneACCESS table as TCRdb keeps it, with only in-frame sequences that have V and J called. A part of the clones is gone; compared with another copy, unresolved V genes explain less than half, and the rest is unexplained. V and J calls plus clone size are reproduced from that table; the DNA served to infer D and trimming. The table for this sample lists 95,000 to 150,000 clones; roughly 90% of them were counted only once. The ten biggest clones cover about 8% of the sample.

Reading the germline V gene gives CDR1 MNHEY and CDR2 SVGAGI. At the junction V is shortened by 8 bases and J by 9 bases; bases outside the gene matches: 7. The CDR3, cysteine through phenylalanine, is 13 amino acids long. The kept DNA is CDR3 alone, 39 bases in frame from the first base. About this clone: Its antigen is not yet known. Nothing much larger sits one base from this clone, and base qualities are not available.

The V and J segments used are TRBV6-5 and TRBJ1-6, with TRBD1 identical over 7 junction bases. The sample consisted of peripheral blood, taken 28 days after the second AZD1222 dose. The clonotype comes from an adult who received the AZD1222 COVID-19 vaccine. The CDR3 protein: CASQTGDSSPLHF. The nucleotides are TGTGCCAGCCAAACAGGGGATTCTTCACCCCTCCACTTT.